This T cell receptor (beta chain) was obtained from a study of cytomegalovirus exposure and HLA in healthy donors. General study findings and limits: Another analysis was done later, and it associated 16,951 TCR beta sequences with HLA alleles at 0.05 false discovery rate. According to an earlier analysis, most TCR beta V segments yielded productive rearrangements about 90% or about 30% of the time.

Remarks on this clone: Its target is unknown.

V shed 6 bases and J 3 bases; nucleotides not matched to a gene: 8. Germline CDR1 and CDR2: MNHNS and SASEGT. The CDR3 extends over 14 amino acids. The donors comprised healthy bone marrow donors. The study ran its PCR with 60 Vbeta and 13 Jbeta primers. Assay used: immunoSEQ multiplex PCR; TCRdb lists only in-frame clones, some missing. The sample has a few hundred thousand clones; 65% to 90% are singletons. The TCR comes from a girl under 18 in good health and CMV-seronegative. The V and J genes are TRBV6-1 and TRBJ2-7, with 7 positions matching TRBD1. Material for sequencing was PBMCs. The CDR3 sequence is CASSYRDRIYEQYF. CDR3 DNA: TGTGCCAGCAGCTACCGGGACAGAATCTACGAGCAGTACTTC.